The 25 T cell receptor beta chains below all came from one sample that was sequenced in a study of T cells after somatic rescue of genetic block (dated by TCRdb to 2018 to 2020). The library was obtained by the immunoSEQ multiplex PCR assay. Entries here come from immuneACCESS through TCRdb and include only in-frame sequences with V and J called. Some clones fail to appear in such tables; in the studies checked, an unresolved V gene covers under half of the shortfall, and the cause of the remainder is unknown. Across this sample there are over 12,000 clones, with 72% seen only once. 14% of the sample is taken by the ten largest. The sequencing input was peripheral blood mononuclear cells (PBMCs). The receptor set was obtained from a boy aged 5-17 years.

This chain uses TRBV9 with TRBJ1-2; 8 nucleotides agree with TRBD1. The junction had 8 bases not matched to a gene; V was cut back by 0 bases and J by 7 bases. Germline V CDR1 and CDR2: SGDLS, YYNGEE. The CDR3 is made up of 15 amino acids. This CDR3 reads CASSVDWTGSPGYTF. As DNA, the CDR3 is TGTGCCAGCAGCGTAGATTGGACAGGGAGTCCTGGCTACACCTTC.

CDR3 residues: CASSLQRIRTDTQYF. CDR3 sequence (DNA): TGTGCCAGCAGCTTACAGCGAATTCGCACAGATACGCAGTATTTT. This sequence joins TRBV7-6 and TRBJ2-3; D not resolved. The V end lost 2 bases, the J end lost 1 base, and 10 bases lay between the germline ends. The germline CDR1 and CDR2 sequences are SGHVS and FNYEAQ. The CDR3 runs to 15 residues.

This chain links TRBV11-2 with TRBJ2-5, with D possibly TRBD2 on 5 matching bases. Germline loops: CDR1 SGHAT, CDR2 FQNNGV. The CDR3 extends over 14 amino acids. Trimming cost V 3 bases and J 7 bases, with 15 bases left between them. The CDR3, as DNA: TGTGCCAGCAGCTTGTGGACTGGGTTTTCGACCCAGTACTTC. Translated, it gives CASSLWTGFSTQYF.

Notes on this clone: The missing conserved phenylalanine or tryptophan at the end of this CDR3 makes a read error likely. No DNA is shown, since the ends of the CDR3 on it are uncertain; the CDR3 is the one TCRdb lists. The chain uses TRBV6-4 and TRBJ2-7; TRBD1, the D gene given by the table, was not confirmed from the DNA. Germline lookup yields CDR1 MRHNA and CDR2 SNTAGT. 10 amino acids form the CDR3, both terminal residues included. The CDR3: CASRQSGASD.

A few counts support this clone. The chain uses TRBV14 and TRBJ1-6; possible D gene TRBD1, 5 bases. Trimming removed 4 bases from V and 3 bases from J, with 13 bases in between. The CDR3 is 16 amino acids. Germline CDR1 SGHDN, CDR2 FVKESK. This chain's CDR3 is CASSPLGGLYNSPLHF. CDR3 DNA: TGTGCCAGCAGCCCCCTTGGGGGTCTCTATAATTCACCCCTCCACTTT. Full variable domain (missing parts from reference TRBV14 and TRBJ1-6): EAGVTQFPSHSVIEKGQTVTLRCDPISGHDNLYWYRRVMGKEIKFLLHFVKESKQDESGMPNNRFLAERTGGTYSTLKVQPAELEDSGVYFCASSPLGGLYNSPLHFGNGTRLTVT.

The chain is built from TRBV11-2 and TRBJ2-2, with no clear D. This CDR3 has 16 residues. The germline CDR1 and CDR2 sequences are SGHAT and FQNNGV. V was cut by 5 bases and J by 3 bases, with 16 bases left in between. As DNA, the CDR3 is TGTGCCAGCAGCCCTTACTCCCTTCGGGACACCGGGGAGCTGTTTTTT. This sequence encodes CASSPYSLRDTGELFF.

DNA for the CDR3: TGTGCCAGCAGCTTAGCGCGGGCAGGGCAAGAGACCCAGTACTTC. Protein product: CASSLARAGQETQYF. The J gene is TRBJ2-5, the V gene TRBV7-7; TRBD1 or TRBD2 may be the D gene (5 bases each). CDR1 and CDR2 from the germline V gene are SSHAT and FNYEAQ (reference sequence). The CDR3 is made up of 15 amino acids. V lost 0 bases, J lost 2 bases, and 10 bases lay in between.

A few counts support this clone. The CDR3 bases are TGTGCCAGCAGTGGGACGGGACACAATCAGCCCCAGCATTTT. Translation: CASSGTGHNQPQHF. This rearrangement joins TRBV25-1 to TRBJ1-5; tentatively, D is TRBD1 (6 bases). Germline CDR1 reads MGHDK; CDR2 reads SYGVNS. The V end was cut by 4 bases, the J end by 3 bases, with 10 bases between. This CDR3 has 14 amino acids.

The chain uses TRBV5-1 and TRBJ1-2; perhaps TRBD1 as D (5 bases). The germline V gene encodes CDR1 SGHRS and CDR2 YFSETQ. The V end lost 1 base, the J end lost 5 bases, and 15 bases lay between the germline ends. The CDR3 covers 15 residues. The CDR3 DNA is TGCGCCAGCAGCTTGAGAGGGGACCTGGGGTATGGCTACACCTTC. It translates to CASSLRGDLGYGYTF.

This sequence joins TRBV18 and TRBJ1-4; possible D gene TRBD1, 5 bases. V shed 1 base and J shed 7 bases, with 16 bases lying between them. CDR1 and CDR2 from the germline V gene are KGHSH and LQKENI. The CDR3 consists of 16 residues. CDR3 coding DNA: TGTGCCAGCTCACCACTCGGGGTAAGCAGGGCTGAAAAACTGTTTTTT. Its translation: CASSPLGVSRAEKLFF.

This chain joins TRBV25-1 and TRBJ2-1, with 14 bases that match TRBD2. From germline, CDR1 is MGHDK and CDR2 SYGVNS. With V trimmed by 0 bases and J by 9 bases, 7 bases remained unmatched. The CDR3 contains 17 residues. DNA for the CDR3: TGTGCCAGCAGTGAATATTCCGGGACTAGCGGGAGTGGTGAGCAGTTCTTC. Translation: CASSEYSGTSGSGEQFF.

This sequence joins TRBV19 and TRBJ2-7, with D possibly matching TRBD2 (6 bases). The germline gives CDR1 LNHDA, CDR2 SQIVND (reference sequence). V lost 6 bases and J 2 bases, leaving 14 bases between the germline ends. The CDR3 extends over 14 amino acids. This CDR3 is CASRPPGRTYEQYF. CDR3 nucleotides: TGTGCCAGTAGGCCGCCGGGGAGGACCTACGAGCAGTACTTC.

This clone was observed once. V is TRBV10-3 and J is TRBJ2-2, with D perhaps matching TRBD1 or TRBD2 (5 bases each). V dropped 6 bases and J dropped 2 bases, with 10 bases sitting between them. Per germline, CDR1 ENHRY and CDR2 SYGVKD. This CDR3 has 14 amino acids. The chain's CDR3 is CAISGTDNTGELFF. The CDR3 nucleotides read TGTGCCATCAGCGGGACGGATAACACCGGGGAGCTGTTTTTT.

This clone has just a few counts. This chain connects TRBV7-4 to TRBJ2-7; TRBD1 matches at 9 bases. Trimming removed 1 base from V and 1 base from J; junction bases left unmatched: 11. Germline loops: CDR1 SGHVT, CDR2 SQSDAQ. The CDR3 extends over 18 amino acids. This CDR3 reads CASSLGQGDQRISYEQYF. The CDR3 DNA sequence: TGTGCCAGCAGCTTAGGACAGGGGGACCAGCGGATTTCCTACGAGCAGTACTTC.

This clone came up a few times. The CDR3 here is CASSSIGGRHTDTQYF. DNA of the CDR3: TGTGCCAGCAGCTCCATCGGAGGACGACACACAGATACGCAGTATTTT. The V gene is TRBV5-6, the J gene TRBJ2-3; a possible D gene is TRBD2 (5 bases). The CDR3 runs 16 residues. V shed 3 bases and J shed 2 bases, with 16 bases lying between them. Per germline, CDR1 SGHDT and CDR2 YYEEEE.

The chain is built from TRBV12-5 and TRBJ2-5; TRBD1 aligns across 9 bases. The CDR3 is 12 amino acids. Looked up from germline, CDR1 is LGHNT and CDR2 is FRNRAP. The V segment lost 6 bases and the J segment 7 bases; nucleotides outside the gene matches: 3. CDR3 sequence: CASGQGAGTQYF. Written as DNA, the CDR3 is TGTGCTAGTGGACAGGGGGCCGGGACCCAGTACTTC.

The chain is built from TRBV14 and TRBJ1-2, with D tentatively TRBD1 (5 bases). V was clipped by 4 bases and J by 6 bases, with 12 bases between them. The CDR3 covers 13 residues. The V gene's germline CDR1 is SGHDN and CDR2 FVKESK. For the CDR3, the DNA is TGTGCCAGCAGCCTTGGGGGGACGGATGGCTACACCTTC. As protein: CASSLGGTDGYTF.

CDR3 DNA sequence: TGTGCCAGCACCCGACAGGGAAGTCTCTACGAGCAGTACTTC. Encoded protein: CASTRQGSLYEQYF. V is TRBV28 and J is TRBJ2-7; 7 nucleotides line up with TRBD1. Trimming removed 7 bases from V and 3 bases from J; junction bases left unmatched: 9. CDR1 and CDR2 from the germline V gene are MDHEN and SYDVKM. This CDR3 has 14 amino acids.

This clone has a single count. The chain is built from TRBV28 and TRBJ2-1, with 8 bases lining up with TRBD1. The CDR3 sequence is 14 residues long. Germline V CDR1 and CDR2: MDHEN, SYDVKM. The J segment lost 8 bases and the V segment lost 6 bases, leaving 9 bases of the junction unmatched. The CDR3, as DNA: TGTGCCAGCAGCCCCTATGAGGACAGGGATGAGCAGTTCTTC. This translates into CASSPYEDRDEQFF.

The J gene is TRBJ2-5, the V gene TRBV13; D unclear. The V gene lost 5 bases and the J gene lost 3 bases, with 7 bases spanning the gap. Germline V gives CDR1 PRHDT, CDR2 FYEKMQ (reference sequence). There are 12 residues in the CDR3. CDR3 nucleotides: TGTGCCAGCAGCCCCCGGAAAGAGACCCAGTACTTC. It is translated as CASSPRKETQYF.

The chain joins TRBV5-4 to TRBJ2-5; 10 bases match TRBD2. The J call may be in error: the DNA end matches TRBJ2-7 better. The CDR3 consists of 14 residues. Germline lookup yields CDR1 SGHNT and CDR2 YYREEE (reference sequence). The CDR3 reads CASSQTSGPYEQYF. CDR3 DNA sequence: TGTGCCAGCAGCCAGACTAGCGGGCCCTACGAGCAGTACTTC.

This chain joins TRBV27 and TRBJ1-1; D is possibly TRBD1 (6 bases). The length of the CDR3 is 13 residues. Germline CDR1 is MNHEY and CDR2 is SMNVEV (reference sequence). Trimming stripped 3 bases from V and 4 bases from J, with 9 bases between. CDR3 in amino acids: CASSFRGGTEAFF. The CDR3 DNA sequence: TGTGCCAGCAGTTTTAGAGGGGGCACTGAAGCTTTCTTT.

This clone was detected only a few times. The rearrangement joins TRBV9 to TRBJ2-2; D gene ambiguous. The CDR3 is made up of 15 amino acids. From germline, CDR1 is SGDLS and CDR2 YYNGEE. The V end lost 0 bases, the J end lost 0 bases, and 6 bases lay between the germline ends. The CDR3, as DNA: TGTGCCAGCAGCGTAGACGCAGCGAACACCGGGGAGCTGTTTTTT. Its translation: CASSVDAANTGELFF.

In its sample, this clone ranks as medium-sized. The chain employs TRBV2 and TRBJ1-1; D is possibly TRBD1 (5 bases). The CDR3 extends over 15 amino acids. CDR1 SNHLY and CDR2 FYNNEI come from the germline V gene. Trimming took off 1 base at V and 0 bases at J, with 9 bases between the two ends. The CDR3 bases are TGTGCCAGCAGTGAAGAGGCAGGGTTGAACACTGAAGCTTTCTTT. Amino acid sequence: CASSEEAGLNTEAFF.

This clone is a singleton in its sample. This chain connects TRBV5-1 to TRBJ2-1, with D perhaps TRBD2 (6 bases). This CDR3 is built from 14 residues. From germline, CDR1 is SGHRS and CDR2 YFSETQ. With 0 bases removed from V and 7 bases from J, the gap between germline ends came to 11 bases. The CDR3 region is CASSLAGEANEQFF. CDR3 nucleotide sequence: TGCGCCAGCAGCTTGGCCGGGGAGGCTAATGAGCAGTTCTTC.